One sample yielded the 21 T cell receptor beta chains listed below, sequenced in a study of T cells in women clearing cervical HPV infection. Clones were sequenced by immunoSEQ multiplex PCR, and TCRdb holds only the in-frame ones, with some missing. This repertoire comprises fewer than 35,000 clones; its ten largest clones make up more than 4%. Specimen: blood buffy coat. These receptor sequences come from a woman aged 18-69 years with a cervical HPV16 infection that either progressed to CIN3+ or cleared (not recorded which).

Comments on this clone: From the germline J gene comes the end of the CDR3, since the read stops 3 residues before it. The chain has TRBV5-1 and TRBJ2-1; 10 nucleotides align to TRBD2. The germline V gene encodes CDR1 SGHRS and CDR2 YFSETQ. The CDR3 has 17 residues. V shed 4 bases and J 7 bases; nucleotides not matched to a gene: 14. CDR3 sequence reads: CASSPGFSGGAGNEQFF. The CDR3 DNA, read in part, is TGCGCCAGCAGCCCTGGATTCAGCGGGGGGGCGGGGAATGAG.

A remark on this clone: A junction end diverges from the germline sequence, so it may reflect a read error. The missing CDR3 end, 3 residues past where the read stops, is filled in from the germline J gene. The chain links TRBV4-2 to TRBJ1-4; the match to TRBD1 covers 7 bases. This CDR3 spans 17 amino acids. Germline-derived CDR1 and CDR2 are LGHNA and YNFKEQ. CDR3 sequence: CASSQSPRRGLNEKLFF. The DNA read from the CDR3 is TGCGCCAGCAGCCAATCACCGCGAAGGGGGCTTAATGAAAAA.

In regard to this clone: An end of the junction differs from the germline gene, which may be a read error. The sequence runs out 3 residues before the end of the CDR3; the remainder is reconstructed from the germline J gene. J is TRBJ2-1 and V is TRBV5-1, with 9 bases aligning to TRBD2. From germline, CDR1 is SGHRS and CDR2 YFSETQ. This CDR3 has 16 amino acids. This chain's CDR3 is CASSLSTSGSYSEQFF. The DNA read from the CDR3 is TGCGCCAGCAGCTTGTCAACTAGCGGGTCGTACAGTGAG.

This chain's CDR3 is CASSVGQGFQPQHF. Incomplete CDR3 DNA: TGTGCCAGCAGTGTAGGCCAGGGGTTCCAGCCC. The J gene is TRBJ1-5, the V gene TRBV2, with D possibly matching TRBD1 (6 bases). Read data end 3 residues before the CDR3 end; the end is taken from the germline J gene. The CDR3 spans 14 residues. V shed 4 bases and J shed 7 bases, with 14 bases lying between them. Looked up from germline, CDR1 is SNHLY and CDR2 is FYNNEI.

On this clone itself: An end of the junction differs from the germline gene, which may be a read error. With the read ending 3 residues before the CDR3 end, the germline J gene is used to fill in that end. The chain is built from TRBV4-2 and TRBJ1-4, with D tentatively TRBD1 (6 bases). The CDR3 runs to 15 residues. Germline V gene data show CDR1 as LGHNA and CDR2 as YNFKEQ. CDR3 sequence reads: CASSQERRGYEKLFF. CDR3 DNA, as far as it was read: TGCGCCAGCAGCCAAGAAAGGAGGGGGTATGAAAAA.

Of note for this clone: The sample has other DNA sequences that encode this CDR3 too. The CDR3 bases that were read are TGTGCCAGCAGCTTCGGCTACGAG. Amino acid sequence: CASSFGYE. The full CDR3 sequence reads CASSFGYEQYF. This sequence joins TRBV5-6 and TRBJ2-7, with D unclear. The CDR3 end is not reached by the read, which stops 3 residues before it; the germline J gene fills it in. V was clipped by 2 bases and J by 3 bases, with 3 bases between them. This CDR3 is built from 11 residues. Germline CDR1 reads SGHDT; CDR2 reads YYEEEE.

This clone counts as medium-sized by frequency. The read gets to within 3 residues of the CDR3 end, and the germline J gene fills in the rest. The rearrangement links TRBV7-9 to TRBJ2-3; D perhaps matches TRBD2 (5 bases). The V gene's germline CDR1 is SEHNR and CDR2 FQNEAQ (reference sequence). Trimming shortened V by 4 bases and J by 1 base, and 12 bases separated the two germline ends. The CDR3 is made up of 15 amino acids. The sequenced part of the CDR3 DNA is TGTGCCAGCAGCTCCGTTGGACTCCGCACAGATACG. This codes for CASSSVGLRTDT. The full-length CDR3 reads as CASSSVGLRTDTQYF.

As for this clone: The read ends 3 residues early relative to the CDR3; the germline J gene fills the gap. The rearrangement joins TRBV7-6 to TRBJ1-3, with 9 bases lining up with TRBD1. Trimming cost V 4 bases and J 1 base; bases outside gene matches: 11. The V gene's germline CDR1 is SGHVS and CDR2 FNYEAQ. The CDR3 extends over 18 amino acids. Incomplete CDR3 DNA: TGTGCCAGCAGCTATGTTCACAGGGGGCTTTTGTCTGGAAACACC. Translation: CASSYVHRGLLSGNT. The complete CDR3 reads CASSYVHRGLLSGNTIYF.

With respect to this clone: Read coverage stops 3 residues before the CDR3 terminus; the germline J gene supplies the remainder. The V call is TRBV7-2, the J call TRBJ2-3; D possibly corresponds to TRBD2 (6 bases). This CDR3 spans 15 amino acids. CDR1 is SGHTA and CDR2 is FQGNSA in the germline V gene. V was cut by 3 bases and J by 1 base, with 11 bases left in between. The part of the CDR3 DNA that was read is TGTGCCAGCAGCTTTCCTAGCGAGGGCACAGATACG. Residues: CASSFPSEGTDT. The CDR3 in full is CASSFPSEGTDTQYF.

Remarks on this clone: Read sequence stops 3 residues before the CDR3 end, and the germline J gene provides the missing end. The genes are TRBV9 and TRBJ1-6, with D possibly TRBD1 on 6 matching bases. The CDR3 has 16 residues. V dropped 4 bases and J dropped 5 bases, with 16 bases sitting between them. CDR1 SGDLS and CDR2 YYNGEE come from the germline V gene. CDR3 sequence: CASSPETGPHNSPLHF. The CDR3 bases that were read are TGTGCCAGCAGCCCAGAAACAGGGCCCCATAATTCACCC.

A note on this clone: The read halts 3 residues ahead of the CDR3 end, with the missing end drawn from the germline J gene. The gene calls are TRBV5-1 and TRBJ2-2; 7 bases are shared with TRBD2. The germline V gene has CDR1 SGHRS and CDR2 YFSETQ. The CDR3 covers 17 residues. With V trimmed by 0 bases and J by 5 bases, 10 bases remained unmatched. CDR3 bases read: TGCGCCAGCAGCTTGGGGGCCGGGCGGGAGCGGACCGGGGAG. Translated: CASSLGAGRERTGE. The full CDR3 sequence reads CASSLGAGRERTGELFF.

Comment on this clone: The read terminates 3 residues before the CDR3 end, so the remaining end is supplied by the germline J gene. The chain has TRBV7-3 and TRBJ2-1; 10 bases are shared with TRBD1. Germline trimming cut 0 bases from V and 7 bases from J; bases unmatched to any gene: 6. Germline CDR1 reads SGHTA; CDR2 reads FQGTGA. The CDR3 has 16 residues. The CDR3 is CASSLTYDRGLNEQFF. The part of the CDR3 DNA that was read is TGTGCCAGCAGCTTAACGTACGACAGGGGGCTAAATGAG.

Comment on this clone: Read coverage stops 3 residues before the CDR3 terminus; the germline J gene supplies the remainder. The rearrangement uses TRBV7-7 and TRBJ2-5; 11 bases map to TRBD2. After removal of 3 bases from V and 5 bases from J, the junction contained 8 bases not matched to a gene. This CDR3 comprises 16 residues. In germline, CDR1 is SSHAT, CDR2 FNYEAQ (reference sequence). Incomplete CDR3 DNA: TGTGCCAGCAGCTTCGGACAGGGGACTAGCGGTGAGACC. Its translation: CASSFGQGTSGET. The whole CDR3 sequence reads CASSFGQGTSGETQYF.

Comment on this clone: The observed sequence ends 3 residues before the CDR3 terminus, with the missing tail filled in from the germline J gene. The chain joins TRBV19 to TRBJ2-3; weak D call: TRBD1 (6 bases). The CDR3 consists of 16 residues. The germline V gene encodes CDR1 LNHDA and CDR2 SQIVND (reference sequence). V was clipped by 5 bases and J by 7 bases, with 22 bases between them. CDR3 sequence reads: CASSDAGTPLRYTQYF. The CDR3 bases that were read are TGTGCCAGTAGTGACGCCGGGACACCATTACGTTATACG. Complete variable domain (other parts from reference TRBV19 and TRBJ2-3): DGGITQSPKYLFRKEGQNVTLSCEQNLNHDAMYWYRQDPGQGLRLIYYSQIVNDFQKGDIAEGYSVSREKKESFPLTVTSAQKNPTAFYLCASSDAGTPLRYTQYFGPGTRLTVL.

A remark on this clone: The read falls 3 residues short of the CDR3 end, and the missing part is taken from the germline J gene. V usage is TRBV19 and J usage is TRBJ1-6, with D unclear. V was pared by 2 bases and J by 1 base, with 6 bases between. Germline CDR1 and CDR2: LNHDA and SQIVND (reference sequence). CDR3 length: 15 residues. This chain's CDR3 is CASSIQDSYNSPLHF. CDR3 bases read: TGTGCCAGTAGTATACAGGATTCCTATAATTCACCC.

The CDR3 DNA, read in part, is TGTGCCAGCAGCTTAGCAGGACTAGAAGAGACC. Its protein is CASSLAGLEET. The full-length CDR3 reads as CASSLAGLEETQYF. The genes are TRBV7-9 and TRBJ2-5; 7 bases line up with TRBD2. The read halts 3 residues ahead of the CDR3 end, with the missing end drawn from the germline J gene. The CDR3 has 14 amino acids. The trim removed 0 bases at V and 3 bases at J, leaving 1 base unmatched. Per germline, CDR1 SEHNR and CDR2 FQNEAQ (reference sequence).

Concerning this clone: Read coverage stops 3 residues before the CDR3 terminus; the germline J gene supplies the remainder. The rearrangement links TRBV6-2 or TRBV6-3 to TRBJ1-2; D is possibly TRBD1 (6 bases). The CDR3 is 13 residues long. V shed 2 bases and J shed 6 bases, with 10 bases lying between them. Per the germline V gene, CDR1 is MNHEY and CDR2 is SVGEGT. The CDR3 loop reads CASSYAGANGYTF. The CDR3 bases that were read are TGTGCCAGCAGTTACGCGGGGGCAAATGGC.

Remarks on this clone: The read comes to an end 3 residues before the CDR3 does, leaving the germline J gene to fill in the end. The genes are TRBV2 and TRBJ1-2, with a possible D match to TRBD1 (5 bases). This CDR3 comprises 15 residues. Germline V gene data show CDR1 as SNHLY and CDR2 as FYNNEI. CDR3 protein: CASRGDSFFAGGYTF. The sequenced CDR3 bases are TGTGCCAGCAGGGGAGACAGCTTTTTTGCTGGGGGC.

A note on this clone: The read terminates 3 residues before the CDR3 end, so the remaining end is supplied by the germline J gene. The rearrangement uses TRBV30 and TRBJ2-1; 8 bases line up with TRBD1. CDR1 GTSNPN and CDR2 SVGIG come from the germline V gene (reference sequence). The CDR3 contains 13 residues. V lost 3 bases to trimming and J lost 9 bases; unmatched junction nucleotides: 7. The covered CDR3 bases are TGTGCCTGGAGATGGCAGGGGGCGGGTGAG. It specifies CAWRWQGAGE. The whole CDR3 reads CAWRWQGAGEQFF.

CDR3 DNA (partial): TGTGCCAGCAGCCCCTTGGCGGGGGGGTACAATGAG. It specifies CASSPLAGGYNE. The whole CDR3 is CASSPLAGGYNEQFF. The chain has TRBV3-1 (or the pseudogene TRBV3-2) and TRBJ2-1; 9 bases fit TRBD2. The CDR3 end lies 3 residues beyond the end of the read and is filled in from the germline J gene. V was pared by 4 bases and J by 4 bases, with 5 bases of the junction left unmatched. Germline lookup yields CDR1 LGHDT and CDR2 YNNKEL (reference sequence). The length of the CDR3 is 15 residues.

Turning to this clone: The read is 3 residues too short to cover the CDR3 end, so that end is filled in from the germline J gene. V is TRBV10-3 and J is TRBJ1-4; D possibly corresponds to TRBD1 (6 bases). CDR1 is ENHRY, CDR2 SYGVKD, per germline. The CDR3 contains 13 residues. The DNA read from the CDR3 is TGTGCCATCAGCGATGGGGGCCCGGCGAAA. Translated, it gives CAISDGGPAK. The entire CDR3 protein is CAISDGGPAKLFF.